The 27 T cell receptor beta chains given below trace back to one sample, sequenced in a study of T cells after yellow fever vaccination. Using its own MiXCR run on the 5' RACE reads, TCRdb lists one record per CDR3 protein. Seen here are under 550,000 distinct CDR3 sequences, less than 25% observed once, and the top ten hold about 15%. The sample in question was PBMCs, obtained 20 to 25 days after the first yellow fever vaccination. These receptors were taken from a man younger than 35 who received the YFV17D yellow fever vaccine.

This rearrangement joins TRBV7-2 to TRBJ2-5; weak D call: TRBD1 (5 bases). The CDR3 has 13 amino acids. With 4 bases removed from V and 7 bases from J, the gap between germline ends came to 13 bases. Germline CDR1 and CDR2: SGHTA and FQGNSA. For the CDR3, the DNA is TGTGCCAGCAGCTCCTCCTCCACAGGGACCCAGTACTTC. Translated, it gives CASSSSSTGTQYF.

For the CDR3, the DNA is TGCGCCAGCAGCTTGGCCGAGGCAAGCTCCTACAATGAGCAGTTCTTC. Translation gives CASSLAEASSYNEQFF. This chain links TRBV5-1 with TRBJ2-1; D call uncertain. The germline V and J ends were trimmed by 0 bases and 0 bases, with 10 bases remaining between them. CDR3 length: 16 residues. Germline V gene lookup returns CDR1 SGHRS and CDR2 YFSETQ.

The table lists this clonotype with many counts. J is TRBJ2-5 and V is TRBV12-3 or TRBV12-4; D remains ambiguous. The V end was cut by 7 bases, the J end by 2 bases, with 14 bases between. The CDR3 length is 14 residues. CDR3: CASKKGGQQETQYF. The DNA of the CDR3 is TGTGCCAGCAAAAAGGGTGGGCAACAAGAGACCCAGTACTTC.

A few counts support this clonotype. This chain connects TRBV5-1 to TRBJ1-6, with a weak D call TRBD1 (5 bases). CDR3 length: 17 amino acids. Germline-derived CDR1 and CDR2 are SGHRS and YFSETQ. V lost 4 bases, J lost 0 bases, and 14 bases lay in between. CDR3 in DNA: TGCGCCAGCAGCCTCCGGGACGGGAGCTCCTATAATTCACCCCTCCACTTT. It encodes CASSLRDGSSYNSPLHF.

The V call is TRBV27, the J call TRBJ1-1, with a weak D call TRBD1 (6 bases). CDR1 MNHEY and CDR2 SMNVEV come from the germline V gene (reference sequence). The CDR3 totals 12 residues. V lost 5 bases, J lost 6 bases, and 10 bases lay in between. CDR3 sequence reads: CASSRGSAEAFF. For the CDR3, the DNA is TGTGCCAGCAGTAGGGGGAGCGCTGAAGCTTTCTTT.

The gene calls are TRBV7-9 and TRBJ1-1, with unresolved D. The CDR3 runs 11 residues. Per germline, CDR1 SEHNR and CDR2 FQNEAQ (reference sequence). Trimming shortened V by 1 base and J by 10 bases, and 7 bases separated the two germline ends. The CDR3 loop is CASSLGGGAFF. CDR3 nucleotides: TGTGCCAGCAGCTTAGGAGGAGGAGCTTTCTTT.

This clonotype showed up just a few times. J is TRBJ2-4 and V is TRBV9, with D perhaps TRBD2 (7 bases). V was pared by 4 bases and J by 6 bases, with 17 bases between. The CDR3 has 15 residues. CDR1 is SGDLS, CDR2 YYNGEE, per germline. The CDR3 DNA reads as TGTGCCAGCAGCACCGCGGGGGAGGGGGGAAACATTCAGTACTTC. This gives the protein CASSTAGEGGNIQYF.

This sequence joins TRBV18 and TRBJ2-1; TRBD1 aligns across 10 bases. Germline V gene sequence: CDR1 KGHSH, CDR2 LQKENI. There are 14 residues in the CDR3. V was clipped by 3 bases and J by 9 bases; unmatched bases: 5. The CDR3 loop is CASSPSTGGVEQFF. The CDR3 bases are TGTGCCAGCTCACCTTCGACAGGGGGCGTTGAGCAGTTCTTC.

This clonotype was counted a few times. The chain employs TRBV7-3 and TRBJ2-1; D may correspond to TRBD1 or TRBD2 (6 bases each). The CDR3 sequence is 14 residues long. V was clipped by 8 bases and J by 7 bases, with 18 bases between them. The V gene's germline CDR1 is SGHTA and CDR2 FQGTGA. The CDR3: CASGPGGQTNEQFF. The CDR3 region has the DNA TGTGCCAGCGGGCCCGGGGGCCAGACGAATGAGCAGTTCTTC. Based on the CDR3 plus reference TRBV7-3 and TRBJ2-1, the full variable domain is GAGVSQTPSNKVTEKGKYVELRCDPISGHTALYWYRQSLGQGPEFLIYFQGTGAADDSGLPNDRFFAVRPEGSVSTLKIQRTERGDSAVYLCASGPGGQTNEQFFGPGTRLTVL.

This clonotype has ten or more counts. The rearrangement uses TRBV11-2 and TRBJ2-5; D is perhaps TRBD1 (5 bases). The germline V and J ends were trimmed by 0 bases and 7 bases, with 15 bases remaining between them. The CDR3 is 15 amino acids. Germline CDR1 reads SGHAT; CDR2 reads FQNNGV. The CDR3, as DNA: TGTGCCAGCAGCTTAGATCTGGCAGGGTCGGTGACCCAGTACTTC. The encoded protein is CASSLDLAGSVTQYF. The entire variable domain, with the rest obtained from reference TRBV11-2 and TRBJ2-5, is as follows: EAGVAQSPRYKIIEKRQSVAFWCNPISGHATLYWYQQILGQGPKLLIQFQNNGVVDDSQLPKDRFSAERLKGVDSTLKIQPAKLEDSAVYLCASSLDLAGSVTQYFGPGTRLLVL.

The chain combines TRBV12-3 or TRBV12-4 with TRBJ2-1; no definite D call. V was clipped by 6 bases and J by 9 bases, with 21 bases between them. There are 15 residues in the CDR3. CDR3 protein: CASSRSRVPVIEQFF. The CDR3 DNA sequence: TGTGCCAGCAGCCGGTCTAGAGTTCCCGTAATTGAGCAGTTCTTC.

This clonotype was counted a few times. V and J are TRBV5-6 and TRBJ2-3; no definite D call. The V and J ends lost 5 bases and 3 bases respectively, with 16 bases between them. Germline V CDR1 and CDR2: SGHDT, YYEEEE. The CDR3 has 15 amino acids. CDR3 in amino acids: CASSEEVPETDTQYF. In nucleotides, the CDR3 is TGTGCCAGCAGTGAAGAGGTTCCCGAAACAGATACGCAGTATTTT. Drawing the rest from reference TRBV5-6 and TRBJ2-3, the complete variable domain is DAGVTQSPTHLIKTRGQQVTLRCSPKSGHDTVSWYQQALGQGPQFIFQYYEEEERQRGNFPDRFSGHQFPNYSSELNVNALLLGDSALYLCASSEEVPETDTQYFGPGTRLTVL.

This rearrangement joins TRBV20-1 to TRBJ1-1; no definite D call. The length of the CDR3 is 15 residues. V shed 6 bases and J shed 4 bases, with 21 bases lying between them. The V gene's germline CDR1 is DFQATT and CDR2 SNEGSKA (reference sequence). In nucleotides, the CDR3 is TGCAGTGCCCGGATACGCGGGGTCTTGGGCACTGAAGCTTTCTTT. Its translation is CSARIRGVLGTEAFF.

This clonotype has just a few counts. This chain links TRBV18 with TRBJ2-6, with D hard to call. Per germline, CDR1 KGHSH and CDR2 LQKENI. This CDR3 has 13 amino acids. V was shortened by 9 bases and J by 0 bases, with 6 bases between the two germline ends. CDR3 protein: CASLGSGANVLTF. CDR3 bases: TGTGCCAGTTTAGGCTCTGGGGCCAACGTCCTGACTTTC.

The chain combines TRBV6-1 with TRBJ1-3; weak D call: TRBD1 (6 bases). The CDR3 sequence is 13 residues long. Germline CDR1 reads MNHNS; CDR2 reads SASEGT. The V end lost 6 bases, the J end lost 3 bases, and 9 bases lay between the germline ends. CDR3 in DNA: TGTGCCAGCAGACAGGGTCTTGGAAACACCATATATTTT. It yields the protein CASRQGLGNTIYF.

The chain carries TRBV20-1 and TRBJ2-4; 12 bases are shared with TRBD2. Germline V gives CDR1 DFQATT, CDR2 SNEGSKA (reference sequence). This CDR3 contains 13 residues. Losses at the gene ends were 7 bases for V and 6 bases for J; bases not matched to a gene: 4. CDR3: CSGLAGDTNIQYF. The CDR3 region has the DNA TGCAGTGGACTAGCGGGGGATACAAACATTCAGTACTTC.

The chain uses TRBV7-2 and TRBJ2-3; D uncertain. V lost 6 bases and J lost 3, with 13 bases in between. There are 14 residues in the CDR3. CDR1 and CDR2 (germline): SGHTA, FQGNSA. As DNA, the CDR3 is TGTGCCAGCAGGGTCAGACTCACGACAGATACGCAGTATTTT. It translates to CASRVRLTTDTQYF.

Only one count was recorded for this clonotype. J is TRBJ1-5 and V is TRBV7-8; unclear D gene. CDR3 size: 13 residues. The V end lost 5 bases, the J end lost 3 bases, and 8 bases lay between the germline ends. Germline assignment: CDR1 SGHVS and CDR2 FQNEAQ. The CDR3 loop reads CASSPNFNQPQHF. In DNA, the CDR3 is TGTGCCAGCAGCCCGAACTTCAATCAGCCCCAGCATTTT.

In its sample, this clonotype was seen a few times. The chain joins TRBV4-3 to TRBJ2-2, with D possibly being TRBD1 (6 bases). The germline V gene encodes CDR1 LGHNA and CDR2 YSLEER. The CDR3 length is 18 residues. V gave up 3 bases and J gave up 2 bases, with 19 bases separating them. The CDR3 coding sequence is TGCGCCAGCAGCCAGAGAGGGGGTGAGGCCCTTAACACCGGGGAGCTGTTTTTT. Translated: CASSQRGGEALNTGELFF.

This clonotype has a handful of counts. The V and J genes are TRBV29-1 and TRBJ2-7, with TRBD1 as a possible D gene (7 bases). CDR3 size: 14 residues. Trimming pared 5 bases from V and 2 bases from J, leaving 16 bases between. Germline CDR1 reads SQVTM; CDR2 reads ANQGSEA. The DNA of the CDR3 is TGCAGCGTTCTCGTTCCAGGGGGGCCCTACGAGCAGTACTTC. Its translation: CSVLVPGGPYEQYF.

There are a few counts of this clonotype. This rearrangement joins TRBV12-3 or TRBV12-4 to TRBJ1-1; D is ambiguous. Trimming left V 5 bases short and J 6 bases short, with 10 bases between. This CDR3 has 12 amino acids. The CDR3 loop reads CASSTNEAEAFF. Here the CDR3 DNA reads TGTGCCAGCAGTACGAACGAGGCTGAAGCTTTCTTT.

In this sample, this clonotype turned up many times. The chain employs TRBV10-3 and TRBJ1-5, with TRBD1 identical over 9 bases. Trimming at V came to 4 bases and at J to 2 bases, leaving 12 bases not matched to a gene. The germline CDR1 and CDR2 sequences are ENHRY and SYGVKD. The CDR3 covers 18 residues. The CDR3 DNA sequence: TGTGCCATCAGTGGCTCCTCGACAGGGGGATCGGGCAATCAGCCCCAGCATTTT. Amino acid sequence: CAISGSSTGGSGNQPQHF.

This clonotype was detected only a few times. The chain is built from TRBV5-1 and TRBJ1-1; 8 bases fit TRBD1. The germline gives CDR1 SGHRS, CDR2 YFSETQ. Unmatched junction bases numbered 9, after V lost 3 bases and J lost 5 bases. The length of the CDR3 is 15 residues. CDR3 DNA: TGCGCCAGCAGCTCGCCAGGGGGCGCGGTGACTGAAGCTTTCTTT. This gives the protein CASSSPGGAVTEAFF.

The DNA of the CDR3 is TGTGCCAGCAGTTACTCTGGAGTGGGCATTCAGTACTTC. Translated: CASSYSGVGIQYF. This chain links TRBV6-5 with TRBJ2-4; D call uncertain. The germline V gene has CDR1 MNHEY and CDR2 SVGAGI. V shed 0 bases and J shed 9 bases, with 9 bases lying between them. The CDR3 spans 13 residues.

The chain is built from TRBV4-3 and TRBJ1-2; D is perhaps TRBD1 (6 bases). This CDR3 is built from 14 residues. The germline V gene encodes CDR1 LGHNA and CDR2 YSLEER. V lost 2 bases, J lost 9 bases, and 16 bases lay in between. CDR3 nucleotide sequence: TGCGCCAGCAGCCAAAGGGCCGCAGGGGCGAGCTACACCTTC. Encoded protein: CASSQRAAGASYTF.

The V gene is TRBV12-3 or TRBV12-4, the J gene TRBJ1-5; D remains ambiguous. Trimming stripped 6 bases from V and 4 bases from J, with 7 bases between. The CDR3 extends over 12 amino acids. CDR3 protein: CASSRTNQPQHF. In DNA form, the CDR3 reads TGTGCCAGCAGCCGTACTAATCAGCCCCAGCATTTT.

This clonotype occurred a few times. The rearrangement links TRBV28 to TRBJ1-3, with a tentative D call TRBD1 (5 bases). Trimming shortened V by 4 bases and J by 0 bases, and 16 bases separated the two germline ends. The germline CDR1 and CDR2 sequences are MDHEN and SYDVKM. This CDR3 is built from 17 residues. The CDR3 DNA is TGTGCCAGCAGTTATTTGGAGGGGACTCTCTCTGGAAACACCATATATTTT. It specifies CASSYLEGTLSGNTIYF.